A single sample gave rise to the 22 T cell receptor beta chains below, sequenced in a study of blood T cell repertoires in COVID-19. This table comes from immunoSEQ multiplex PCR, and its TCRdb copy is limited to in-frame clones, with some not included. The data contain 200,000 or so clones, approximately 80% of them singletons. Input material: peripheral blood. These receptor sequences come from a man aged 40-50 years who had recovered from COVID-19.

The V and J genes are TRBV6-5 and TRBJ1-5; 10 bases are a match to TRBD1. V lost 5 bases and J lost 6; bases outside the gene matches: 4. CDR3 size: 14 residues. The germline CDR1 and CDR2 sequences are MNHEY and SVGAGI. DNA for the CDR3: TGTGCCAGCAGTCAGGGACAGGGGTTTCAGCCCCAGCATTTT. Its translation: CASSQGQGFQPQHF.

This sequence joins TRBV19 and TRBJ2-2; D unclear. The CDR3 runs to 14 residues. Germline V CDR1 and CDR2: LNHDA, SQIVND (reference sequence). The V gene lost 5 bases and the J gene lost 1 base, with 8 bases spanning the gap. For the CDR3, the DNA is TGTGCCAGTAGTGAACCGGGGAACACCGGGGAGCTGTTTTTT. Translating gives CASSEPGNTGELFF.

This chain joins TRBV7-9 and TRBJ2-2; D unclear. This CDR3 is built from 14 residues. V lost 4 bases to trimming and J lost 2 bases, with 8 bases between them. Germline lookup yields CDR1 SEHNR and CDR2 FQNEAQ (reference sequence). This chain's CDR3 is CASSSYSNTGELFF. The CDR3 coding sequence is TGTGCCAGCAGCTCCTACTCTAACACCGGGGAGCTGTTTTTT.

The rearrangement uses TRBV6-2 or TRBV6-3 and TRBJ2-7; 7 bases line up with TRBD1. The ends lost 6 bases at V and 6 bases at J; junction bases unmatched: 14. This CDR3 has 15 residues. Germline V lookup: CDR1 MNHEY, CDR2 SVGEGT. CDR3: CASSVRGQGRGEQYF. For the CDR3, the DNA is TGTGCCAGCAGCGTGAGGGGGCAGGGGAGAGGCGAGCAGTACTTC.

The chain has TRBV7-8 and TRBJ1-1, with TRBD1 as a possible D gene (5 bases). The germline CDR1 and CDR2 sequences are SGHVS and FQNEAQ. CDR3 length: 14 residues. Trimming left V 5 bases short and J 4 bases short, with 14 bases between. This CDR3 reads CASSRAGGATEAFF. The CDR3 bases are TGTGCCAGCAGCCGGGCAGGCGGGGCCACTGAAGCTTTCTTT.

The chain uses TRBV27 and TRBJ2-5; tentatively, D is TRBD1 (5 bases). The CDR3 runs to 13 residues. Germline CDR1 reads MNHEY; CDR2 reads SMNVEV (reference sequence). The V gene lost 3 bases and the J gene lost 6 bases, with 11 bases spanning the gap. The CDR3 DNA reads TGTGCCAGCAGTTTGTATGGGGCCAAGACCCAGTACTTC. This translates into CASSLYGAKTQYF.

The chain recombines TRBV5-6 with TRBJ2-4; D remains unclear. Trimming cost V 0 bases and J 6 bases, with 7 bases left between them. This CDR3 spans 13 amino acids. CDR1 is SGHDT and CDR2 is YYEEEE in the germline V gene. CDR3 protein: CASSLGLGNIQYF. DNA of the CDR3: TGTGCCAGCAGCTTGGGGCTTGGAAACATTCAGTACTTC.

The chain carries TRBV27 and TRBJ1-2, with D possibly TRBD1 on 5 matching bases. This CDR3 spans 16 amino acids. The germline V gene has CDR1 MNHEY and CDR2 SMNVEV (reference sequence). V lost 10 bases to trimming and J lost 4 bases, with 25 bases between them. CDR3 nucleotide sequence: TGTGCCACCTCGCCCGGGGGAAGACAGAGCCTCTATGGCTACACCTTC. It codes for CATSPGGRQSLYGYTF.

The chain links TRBV4-2 to TRBJ2-3, with a tentative D call TRBD1 (6 bases). Germline values: CDR1 LGHNA, CDR2 YNFKEQ. This CDR3 spans 15 amino acids. V lost 0 bases to trimming and J lost 8 bases, with 15 bases between them. CDR3 amino acids: CASSQDRELGGTQYF. The CDR3 nucleotides are TGTGCCAGCAGCCAAGACAGGGAGTTAGGGGGTACGCAGTATTTT.

The V gene is TRBV27, the J gene TRBJ1-4; 7 positions match TRBD1. The V and J ends lost 0 bases and 8 bases, in that order; junction bases with no gene match: 6. From germline, CDR1 is MNHEY and CDR2 SMNVEV (reference sequence). The CDR3 has 15 residues. CDR3 bases: TGTGCCAGCAGTTTATCGGTCACAGGGGCCGAAAAACTGTTTTTT. Translation gives CASSLSVTGAEKLFF.

The chain joins TRBV7-2 to TRBJ2-7; 15 bases fit TRBD2. Germline loops: CDR1 SGHTA, CDR2 FQGNSA. V was clipped by 3 bases and J by 7 bases; unmatched bases: 1. This CDR3 contains 14 residues. Here the CDR3 reads CASSFGTSGREQYF. The DNA for the CDR3 is TGTGCCAGCAGCTTCGGGACTAGCGGGAGGGAGCAGTACTTC.

The chain recombines TRBV10-3 with TRBJ2-5; TRBD1 matches at 10 bases. CDR3 size: 14 residues. Trimming removed 3 bases from V and 5 bases from J; junction bases left unmatched: 3. Germline-derived CDR1 and CDR2 are ENHRY and SYGVKD. CDR3 region: CAISEGQGEETQYF. CDR3 bases: TGTGCCATCAGTGAAGGACAGGGGGAGGAGACCCAGTACTTC.

The gene calls are TRBV18 and TRBJ2-7; tentative D call: TRBD1 (6 bases). V lost 6 bases, J lost 2 bases, and 17 bases lay in between. The germline CDR1 and CDR2 sequences are KGHSH and LQKENI. The CDR3 extends over 15 amino acids. Here the CDR3 reads CASSDAGTRPYEQYF. CDR3 nucleotide sequence: TGTGCCAGCTCTGACGCCGGGACAAGACCCTACGAGCAGTACTTC. The complete variable domain, with remaining parts taken from reference TRBV18 and TRBJ2-7, reads NAGVMQNPRHLVRRRGQEARLRCSPMKGHSHVYWYRQLPEEGLKFMVYLQKENIIDESGMPKERFSAEFPKEGPSILRIQQVVRGDSAAYFCASSDAGTRPYEQYFGPGTRLTVT.

V usage is TRBV28 and J usage is TRBJ2-1; D may be TRBD2 (7 bases). Germline loops: CDR1 MDHEN, CDR2 SYDVKM. The CDR3 consists of 16 residues. V was shortened by 5 bases and J by 6 bases, with 20 bases between the two germline ends. The CDR3 sequence is CASSRTHGGLINEQFF. DNA of the CDR3: TGTGCCAGCAGTAGGACTCACGGGGGGCTTATCAATGAGCAGTTCTTC.

V is TRBV7-2 and J is TRBJ1-1; TRBD1 might be the D (6 bases). CDR3 length equals 14 residues. V lost 2 bases and J lost 6, with 13 bases in between. Germline assignment: CDR1 SGHTA and CDR2 FQGNSA. The CDR3 reads CASSLSAGGPEAFF. Here the CDR3 DNA reads TGTGCCAGCAGCTTATCGGCCGGGGGGCCTGAAGCTTTCTTT.

DNA for the CDR3: TGTGCCAGCAGCAAACGTGACAGGGGGCCTAACGGGGAGCTGTTTTTT. It yields the protein CASSKRDRGPNGELFF. The chain carries TRBV3-1 (or the pseudogene TRBV3-2) and TRBJ2-2, with 10 bases aligning to TRBD1. With 5 bases clipped from V and 7 bases from J, the junction kept 10 bases outside the gene matches. The CDR3 has 16 amino acids. Germline V gives CDR1 LGHDT, CDR2 YNNKEL (reference sequence).

The V gene is TRBV6-5, the J gene TRBJ1-3; 9 nucleotides line up with TRBD1. Germline values: CDR1 MNHEY, CDR2 SVGAGI. With V trimmed by 7 bases and J by 4 bases, 2 bases remained unmatched. CDR3 length: 13 residues. The chain's CDR3 is CASKGQGGNTIYF. In nucleotides, the CDR3 is TGTGCCAGCAAGGGACAGGGAGGAAACACCATATATTTT.

The chain joins TRBV5-1 to TRBJ1-1; perhaps TRBD1 as D (6 bases). The V end was cut by 2 bases, the J end by 3 bases, with 14 bases between. Per the germline V gene, CDR1 is SGHRS and CDR2 is YFSETQ. The CDR3 extends over 15 amino acids. The CDR3 DNA follows: TGCGCCAGCAGCTTCCAGGGGCCCTGGGACACTGAAGCTTTCTTT. As protein: CASSFQGPWDTEAFF.

This chain joins TRBV7-2 and TRBJ2-7; a weak D match, TRBD2 (5 bases). Per the germline V gene, CDR1 is SGHTA and CDR2 is FQGNSA. The CDR3 is 12 residues long. V lost 8 bases and J lost 3, with 11 bases in between. CDR3 in amino acids: CASSRDRYEQYF. The CDR3 nucleotides read TGTGCCAGCTCCCGGGATCGCTACGAGCAGTACTTC.

In its sample, this clone was seen a few times. This rearrangement joins TRBV2 to TRBJ2-5; 9 nucleotides match TRBD1. V was pared by 5 bases and J by 4 bases, with 2 bases of the junction left unmatched. CDR1 and CDR2 from the germline V gene are SNHLY and FYNNEI. CDR3 length: 13 residues. CDR3 nucleotides: TGTGCCAGCAGTACAGGGGGCATAGAGACCCAGTACTTC. Translation: CASSTGGIETQYF. The whole variable domain, filled in from reference TRBV2 and TRBJ2-5, reads EPEVTQTPSHQVTQMGQEVILRCVPISNHLYFYWYRQILGQKVEFLVSFYNNEISEKSEIFDDQFSVERPDGSNFTLKIRSTKLEDSAMYFCASSTGGIETQYFGPGTRLLVL.

This chain uses TRBV18 with TRBJ2-1; TRBD1 matches at 8 bases. Germline V gene lookup returns CDR1 KGHSH and CDR2 LQKENI. Trimming took 3 bases from V and 2 from J; bases not matched to a gene: 3. CDR3 length equals 15 residues. CDR3 sequence: CASSPPTGAYNEQFF. Written as DNA, the CDR3 is TGTGCCAGCTCACCCCCGACAGGGGCCTACAATGAGCAGTTCTTC.

The chain uses TRBV6-5 and TRBJ1-2; D is ambiguous. The germline V gene has CDR1 MNHEY and CDR2 SVGAGI. V was trimmed by 0 bases and J by 0 bases, leaving 11 bases between them. There are 16 residues in the CDR3. The CDR3, as DNA: TGTGCCAGCAGTTACTCGAGGTATACATCTAACTATGGCTACACCTTC. Translated: CASSYSRYTSNYGYTF.